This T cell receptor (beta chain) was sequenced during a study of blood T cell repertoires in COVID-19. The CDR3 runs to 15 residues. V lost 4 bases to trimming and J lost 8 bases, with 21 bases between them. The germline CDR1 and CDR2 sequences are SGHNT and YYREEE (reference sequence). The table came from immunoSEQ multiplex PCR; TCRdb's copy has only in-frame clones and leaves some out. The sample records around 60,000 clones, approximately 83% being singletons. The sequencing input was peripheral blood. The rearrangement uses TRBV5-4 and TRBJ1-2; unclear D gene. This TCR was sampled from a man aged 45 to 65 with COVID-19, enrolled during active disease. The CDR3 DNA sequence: TGTGCCAGCAGCCAACCGTCCACCCTCTCGAGAGGCTACACCTTC. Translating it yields CASSQPSTLSRGYTF.